One and the same sample provided the 17 T cell receptor beta chains below, sequenced in a study of T-cell reconstitution after alpha-beta-depleted transplantation in children. Preparation of the TCRbeta library involved a method that used unique molecular identifiers. TCRdb fed the PCR reads into MiXCR, producing one record per CDR3 protein. The sample carries about 200,000 distinct CDR3 sequences, 5% to 6.5% recorded once. The specimen comprised PBMCs, sampled before TCRalphabeta/CD19-depleted stem cell transplant. Receptors were obtained from a girl in the first two years of life with combined immunodeficiency, due to receive a stem cell transplant.

This clonotype was observed many times. The chain combines TRBV28 with TRBJ2-1, with D tentatively TRBD2 (6 bases). Germline V gene lookup returns CDR1 MDHEN and CDR2 SYDVKM. CDR3 length: 14 residues. Trimming left V 2 bases short and J 2 bases short, with 7 bases between. In DNA form, the CDR3 reads TGTGCCAGCAGTTTAGCGGGAACCTACAATGAGCAGTTCTTC. This translates into CASSLAGTYNEQFF.

The V gene is TRBV27, the J gene TRBJ2-1, with D perhaps TRBD2 (5 bases). Germline CDR1 MNHEY, CDR2 SMNVEV (reference sequence). The CDR3 is 17 residues long. The V gene lost 5 bases and the J gene lost 4 bases, with 21 bases spanning the gap. CDR3 sequence (DNA): TGTGCCAGCAGTCCGACCGCTTGGGAGAATCCATACAATGAGCAGTTCTTC. Protein product: CASSPTAWENPYNEQFF.

CDR3 DNA sequence: TGTGCCTGGAGTGTGGGAGATCAGCCCCAGCATTTT. It translates to CAWSVGDQPQHF. The chain recombines TRBV30 with TRBJ1-5; D remains ambiguous. Trimming took 0 bases from V and 5 from J, leaving 5 bases between them. CDR1 and CDR2 from the germline V gene are GTSNPN and SVGIG (reference sequence). The CDR3 consists of 12 residues.

In this sample, this clonotype turned up a few times. The chain employs TRBV6-5 and TRBJ2-3; no definite D call. V shed 1 base and J shed 0 bases, with 11 bases lying between them. Germline V gene lookup returns CDR1 MNHEY and CDR2 SVGAGI. CDR3 length: 16 residues. CDR3 residues: CASSYYLSSSTDTQYF. The DNA for the CDR3 is TGTGCCAGCAGTTACTACCTTTCGTCGAGCACAGATACGCAGTATTTT.

This clonotype was observed many times. CDR3 DNA sequence: TGCAGCGCCTCAGGGGGAGAAGTTATGAGCACAGATACGCAGTATTTT. Amino acids: CSASGGEVMSTDTQYF. The J gene is TRBJ2-3, the V gene TRBV29-1; 7 bases agree with TRBD1. The germline gives CDR1 SQVTM, CDR2 ANQGSEA. CDR3 length: 16 amino acids. The junction had 13 bases not matched to a gene; V was cut back by 7 bases and J by 0 bases.

This clonotype was detected ten times or more. This chain uses TRBV4-3 with TRBJ2-1; possibly TRBD1 for D (5 bases). Germline CDR1 is LGHNA and CDR2 is YSLEER. The length of the CDR3 is 13 residues. Between the trimmed V and J ends, which lost 3 bases and 6 bases, there was a span of 9 bases. The CDR3 sequence is CASSHTGTNEQFF. The CDR3 coding sequence is TGCGCCAGCAGCCATACAGGTACCAATGAGCAGTTCTTC.

This clonotype was found many times. V is TRBV7-3 and J is TRBJ1-1; 7 bases match TRBD1. The V segment lost 2 bases and the J segment 4 bases; nucleotides outside the gene matches: 4. Germline loops: CDR1 SGHTA, CDR2 FQGTGA. The CDR3 sequence is 14 residues long. The CDR3 is CASSLGGGRTEAFF. CDR3 DNA: TGTGCCAGCAGCTTAGGAGGGGGCCGCACTGAAGCTTTCTTT.

In its sample, this clonotype was seen many times. The V call is TRBV16, the J call TRBJ2-7; unclear D gene. CDR3 size: 13 residues. V was trimmed by 4 bases and J by 0 bases, leaving 7 bases between them. Germline-derived CDR1 and CDR2 are KGHSY and FQNENV. The DNA for the CDR3 is TGTGCCAGCAGCCTTAATCTCTCCTACGAGCAGTACTTC. Translating it yields CASSLNLSYEQYF.

The chain couples TRBV11-1 to TRBJ2-4, with TRBD2 identical over 7 bases. Trimming took 1 base from V and 3 from J; bases not matched to a gene: 3. Germline V gene sequence: CDR1 SGHAT, CDR2 FQDESV (reference sequence). The CDR3 extends over 15 amino acids. The CDR3 sequence: CASSLVPSGKNIQYF. The CDR3 DNA is TGTGCCAGCAGCTTAGTCCCTAGCGGCAAAAACATTCAGTACTTC.

There are many counts of this clonotype. This chain joins TRBV4-3 and TRBJ2-7; 9 bases fit TRBD1. The CDR3 extends over 15 amino acids. CDR1 LGHNA and CDR2 YSLEER come from the germline V gene. Trimming took 4 bases from V and 0 from J; bases not matched to a gene: 4. CDR3 sequence reads: CASSRGTGSSYEQYF. CDR3 DNA: TGCGCCAGCAGCCGCGGGACAGGGAGCTCCTACGAGCAGTACTTC.

This clonotype has a handful of counts. The CDR3 nucleotides are TGTGCCAGCAATGGGGTCACAGATACGCAGTATTTT. Its translation: CASNGVTDTQYF. This chain links TRBV2 with TRBJ2-3, with D hard to call. This CDR3 is 12 amino acids long. The germline V gene encodes CDR1 SNHLY and CDR2 FYNNEI. Trimming removed 7 bases at V and 2 bases at J, with 7 bases between.

This clonotype was detected ten times or more. This sequence joins TRBV4-1 and TRBJ2-7; 12 nucleotides align to TRBD2. V was pared by 3 bases and J by 0 bases, with 9 bases of the junction left unmatched. Germline V gene data show CDR1 as MGHRA and CDR2 as YSYEKL. This CDR3 is built from 18 residues. The CDR3 protein is CASSHQLAGGPYSYEQYF. CDR3 bases: TGCGCCAGCAGCCACCAGCTAGCGGGAGGGCCTTACTCCTACGAGCAGTACTTC.

This clonotype was found a few times. V and J are TRBV14 and TRBJ2-1; D is uncertain. The ends were cut back, 8 bases at V and 10 bases at J, with 21 bases in the middle. The germline gives CDR1 SGHDN, CDR2 FVKESK. The CDR3 is 14 residues long. CDR3 sequence: CASSSASARLEQFF. The CDR3 DNA sequence: TGTGCCAGCTCCTCCGCCTCGGCTCGTCTGGAGCAGTTCTTC.

This clonotype was detected ten times or more. The chain joins TRBV6-2 or TRBV6-3 to TRBJ2-2; D remains unclear. CDR1 and CDR2 from the germline V gene are MNHEY and SVGEGT. The CDR3 runs to 13 residues. The germline V and J ends were trimmed by 2 bases and 5 bases, with 6 bases remaining between them. The CDR3 bases are TGTGCCAGCAGTTACGTGGTGACCGGGGAGCTGTTTTTT. Translation gives CASSYVVTGELFF.

This clonotype was found many times. V gene TRBV4-1 combines with J gene TRBJ2-5, with TRBD2 identical over 8 bases. V dropped 2 bases and J dropped 5; count of bases not matched to a gene: 16. The CDR3 has 18 residues. Germline V gives CDR1 MGHRA, CDR2 YSYEKL. For the CDR3, the DNA is TGCGCCAGCAGCCAATCACGGGGAATAGCGGGGACTAAGGAGACCCAGTACTTC. Its translation: CASSQSRGIAGTKETQYF.

This clonotype appeared many times. V gene TRBV7-8 combines with J gene TRBJ2-1, with 11 nucleotides matching TRBD1. Germline values: CDR1 SGHVS, CDR2 FQNEAQ. CDR3 length: 16 amino acids. V was clipped by 3 bases and J by 3 bases; unmatched bases: 4. The CDR3 loop is CASSLDRGLGYNEQFF. CDR3 DNA: TGTGCCAGCAGCTTGGACAGGGGGCTCGGCTACAATGAGCAGTTCTTC.

This clonotype has a handful of counts. This may stem from a read error, because a much larger clone lies one nucleotide away. V usage is TRBV6-2 or TRBV6-3 and J usage is TRBJ2-1, with unresolved D. Between the trimmed V and J ends, which lost 3 bases and 5 bases, there was a span of 8 bases. Germline CDR1 MNHEY, CDR2 SVGEGT. CDR3 length: 13 residues. The CDR3 sequence: CASSYIRHNEQFF. The CDR3 DNA follows: TGTGCCAGCAGTTATATCCGTCACAATGAGCAGTTCTTC.